These 13 T cell receptor beta chains share one sample of origin, sequenced in a study of regulatory T cells in long-lasting Graves disease (dated by TCRdb to the early 2020s). The library was built by means of multiplex PCR. TCRdb names Illumina HiSeq 4000 as the instrument used. CDR3 regions were amplified by Arm-PCR with iRepertoire HTBI primers to construct TCR beta libraries. TCRdb applied fastp at Q25 and MiXCR to the public reads, then kept only in-frame beta chains. Under each unique CDR3 protein, matching rows form one entry showing the most common genes and DNA. The sample yields about 470,000 distinct CDR3 sequences; less than 25% were counted once. The ten top clones hold roughly 8% of the sample. The time point label here, explained by the study, means: persistent/refractory GD, antithyroid drugs over 5 years with positive TRAb. RNA was extracted from PBMCs in TRIzol for both TCR sequencing and RNA sequencing.

The source material was peripheral blood mononuclear cells (PBMCs), sampled when the disease was refractory, from a patient treated with antithyroid drugs. Source of these receptors: a female donor with Graves disease.

This clonotype appeared a few times. The chain combines TRBV19 with TRBJ1-5; D gene uncertain. Germline CDR1 and CDR2: LNHDA and SQIVND (reference sequence). The CDR3 loop spans 13 amino acids. Trimming pared 7 bases from V and 0 bases from J, leaving 7 bases between. DNA for the CDR3: TGTGCCAGTAAAAGGGTTAGCAATCAGCCCCAGCATTTT. Translated, it gives CASKRVSNQPQHF. Looking up the rest from reference TRBV19 and TRBJ1-5 gives the full variable domain: DGGITQSPKYLFRKEGQNVTLSCEQNLNHDAMYWYRQDPGQGLRLIYYSQIVNDFQKGDIAEGYSVSREKKESFPLTVTSAQKNPTAFYLCASKRVSNQPQHFGDGTRLSIL.

Many counts were recorded for this clonotype. The chain employs TRBV6-1 and TRBJ2-7; 8 nucleotides line up with TRBD2. The V gene's germline CDR1 is MNHNS and CDR2 SASEGT. CDR3 size: 15 residues. Germline trimming cut 7 bases from V and 3 bases from J; bases unmatched to any gene: 11. The CDR3 DNA sequence: TGTGCCAGCATAGGGACCCAGCGGGAGATCTACGAGCAGTACTTC. Translated, it gives CASIGTQREIYEQYF.

This clonotype was counted ten times or more. The rearrangement links TRBV7-9 to TRBJ2-7; 11 bases align to TRBD1. The CDR3 extends over 15 amino acids. The V segment lost 5 bases and the J segment 2 bases; nucleotides outside the gene matches: 5. CDR1 and CDR2 (germline): SEHNR, FQNEAQ (reference sequence). The CDR3 region is CASSPRTGGAYEQYF. CDR3 sequence (DNA): TGTGCCAGCAGCCCTCGGACAGGGGGCGCCTACGAGCAGTACTTC.

The rearrangement joins TRBV7-2 to TRBJ2-7; no reliable D call. The assigned J gene may be wrong: the sequence end matches TRBJ2-1 better. Looked up from germline, CDR1 is SGHTA and CDR2 is FQGNSA. CDR3 length: 15 amino acids. The CDR3 region is CASSLSNEPYNEQFF. The CDR3 bases are TGTGCCAGCAGCTTGTCCAACGAGCCCTACAATGAGCAGTTCTTC.

In this sample, this clonotype turned up many times. The chain recombines TRBV28 with TRBJ2-7, with TRBD2 matching 11 bases. Germline assignment: CDR1 MDHEN and CDR2 SYDVKM. The CDR3 totals 15 residues. V shed 5 bases, J shed 2 bases, and the junction held 5 bases outside the gene matches. This chain's CDR3 is CASSLRLAGTYEQYF. For the CDR3, the DNA is TGTGCCAGCAGTCTGAGACTAGCGGGAACCTACGAGCAGTACTTC.

The rearrangement uses TRBV12-3 or TRBV12-4 and TRBJ2-1, with 10 bases fitting TRBD2. V lost 5 bases to trimming and J lost 9 bases; unmatched junction nucleotides: 13. The CDR3 runs to 16 residues. Here the CDR3 reads CASSTPLASGRIEQFF. The CDR3 coding sequence is TGTGCCAGCAGTACCCCTTTGGCTAGCGGGAGAATTGAGCAGTTCTTC.

The genes are TRBV13 and TRBJ2-5; the D gene is possibly TRBD2 (6 bases). This CDR3 has 15 residues. Germline lookup yields CDR1 PRHDT and CDR2 FYEKMQ (reference sequence). V lost 5 bases to trimming and J lost 2 bases, with 15 bases between them. As DNA, the CDR3 is TGTGCCAGCAGCCCCTCCCGGGGGTGGCAAGAGACCCAGTACTTC. The encoded protein is CASSPSRGWQETQYF.

This chain uses TRBV28 with TRBJ1-5; D remains ambiguous. The CDR3 contains 12 residues. Germline CDR1 is MDHEN and CDR2 is SYDVKM. The V gene lost 7 bases and the J gene lost 5 bases, with 9 bases spanning the gap. The CDR3 DNA follows: TGTGCCAGCACCTTCGGGGATCAGCCCCAGCATTTT. Protein: CASTFGDQPQHF.

As concerns this clonotype: A single base separates this from a much larger clone, so it may be a read error. The chain couples TRBV20-1 to TRBJ2-7; D not certain. Germline V gene data show CDR1 as DFQATT and CDR2 as SNEGSKA (reference sequence). Trimming shortened V by 3 bases and J by 4 bases, and 13 bases separated the two germline ends. The CDR3 is 13 amino acids. The CDR3 region has the DNA TGCAGTGCTAGCCCCGATACCACTTACGAGCAGTACTTC. Residues: CSASPDTTYEQYF.

This clonotype was seen repeatedly, ten times or more. The genes are TRBV25-1 and TRBJ2-7, with D hard to call. V was shortened by 0 bases and J by 2 bases, with 8 bases between the two germline ends. This CDR3 is 14 amino acids long. Looked up from germline, CDR1 is MGHDK and CDR2 is SYGVNS. This CDR3 reads CASSEYDKTYEQYF. CDR3 bases: TGTGCCAGCAGTGAATATGACAAGACCTACGAGCAGTACTTC.

Many counts were recorded for this clonotype. The V gene is TRBV7-2, the J gene TRBJ1-1, with a weak D call TRBD1 (6 bases). V was clipped by 5 bases and J by 2 bases, with 15 bases between them. Germline CDR1 SGHTA, CDR2 FQGNSA. The CDR3 extends over 15 amino acids. CDR3 sequence reads: CASSTAGGGNTEAFF. CDR3 in DNA: TGTGCCAGCAGCACGGCGGGGGGGGGCAACACTGAAGCTTTCTTT.

In its sample, this clonotype was seen a few times. The chain links TRBV20-1 to TRBJ2-7; D call uncertain. Germline V gene sequence: CDR1 DFQATT, CDR2 SNEGSKA (reference sequence). V was cut by 3 bases and J by 0 bases, with 27 bases left in between. The length of the CDR3 is 19 residues. Here the CDR3 reads CSAREPTGPPIQSSYEQYF. CDR3 nucleotide sequence: TGCAGTGCTAGGGAACCAACCGGGCCACCTATCCAGAGCTCCTACGAGCAGTACTTC.

This clonotype was found a few times. The V gene is TRBV7-9, the J gene TRBJ2-7; TRBD2 agrees at 9 bases. The CDR3 has 14 residues. Germline values: CDR1 SEHNR, CDR2 FQNEAQ (reference sequence). J was trimmed by 2 bases and V by 5 bases; bases with no gene match: 4. CDR3 in DNA: TGTGCCAGCAGCCCTAGCGGGGTTCCCTACGAGCAGTACTTC. Its protein product is CASSPSGVPYEQYF.